This T cell receptor (beta chain) was sequenced in a study of cytomegalovirus exposure and HLA in healthy donors. Study in general: As an earlier analysis found, around 190 million T cells yielded about 120 million unique TCR beta sequences.

Study-wide points: Associated with cytomegalovirus, according to the listing, were around 160 TCR beta chains. A later analysis linked a missense DCLRE1C variant to TCR beta V- and J-gene trimming. CMV serostatus stood as the only immune exposure information on hand.

Germline V gene sequence: CDR1 GTSNPN, CDR2 SVGIG (reference sequence). CDR3 length: 15 amino acids. Of note for this clone: Its antigen is not identified. The junction shows a germline mismatch at one end, possibly a read error.

60 Vbeta and 13 Jbeta primers were used in PCR. The assay was immunoSEQ multiplex PCR, and TCRdb's table has in-frame clones only and misses some. The repertoire holds 130,000 to 150,000 clones, with approximately 80% as singletons. This chain joins TRBV30 and TRBJ1-3; no reliable D call. This receptor was obtained from a man aged 35 to 55 in good health and CMV-seronegative. Input material: PBMCs. CDR3 residues: CAWSPLTGGGTTIYF. The CDR3 DNA reads TGTGCCTGGAGTCCTCTGACCGGCGGTGGAACCACCATATATTTT.